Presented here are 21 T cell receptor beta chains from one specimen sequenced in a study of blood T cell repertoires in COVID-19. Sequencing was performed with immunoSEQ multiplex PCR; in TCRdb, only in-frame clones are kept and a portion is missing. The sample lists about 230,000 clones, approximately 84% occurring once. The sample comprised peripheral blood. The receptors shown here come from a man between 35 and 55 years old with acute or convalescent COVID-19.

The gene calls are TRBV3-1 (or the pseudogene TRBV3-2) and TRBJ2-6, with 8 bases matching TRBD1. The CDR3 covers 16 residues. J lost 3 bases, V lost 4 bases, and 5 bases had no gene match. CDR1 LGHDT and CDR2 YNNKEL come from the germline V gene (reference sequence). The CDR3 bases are TGTGCCAGCAGCCGGGCGACAGGGGATGGGGCCAACGTCCTGACTTTC. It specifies CASSRATGDGANVLTF.

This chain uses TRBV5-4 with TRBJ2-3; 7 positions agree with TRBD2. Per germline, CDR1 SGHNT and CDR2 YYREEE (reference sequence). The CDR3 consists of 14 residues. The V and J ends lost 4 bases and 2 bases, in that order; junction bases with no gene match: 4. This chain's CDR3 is CASSERGITDTQYF. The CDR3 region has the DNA TGTGCCAGCAGCGAGCGGGGCATCACAGATACGCAGTATTTT.

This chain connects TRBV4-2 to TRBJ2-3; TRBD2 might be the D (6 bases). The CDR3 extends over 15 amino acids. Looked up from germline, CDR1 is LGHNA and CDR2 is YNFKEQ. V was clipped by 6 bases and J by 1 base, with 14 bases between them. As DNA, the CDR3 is TGTGCCAGCAGTCCAAGACTAGTGCGCACAGATACGCAGTATTTT. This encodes CASSPRLVRTDTQYF.

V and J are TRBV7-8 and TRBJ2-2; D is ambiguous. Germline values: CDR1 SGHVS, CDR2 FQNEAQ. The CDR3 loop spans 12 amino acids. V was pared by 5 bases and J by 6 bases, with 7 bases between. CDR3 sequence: CASSLAAGELFF. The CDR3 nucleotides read TGTGCCAGCAGCCTGGCGGCCGGGGAGCTGTTTTTT.

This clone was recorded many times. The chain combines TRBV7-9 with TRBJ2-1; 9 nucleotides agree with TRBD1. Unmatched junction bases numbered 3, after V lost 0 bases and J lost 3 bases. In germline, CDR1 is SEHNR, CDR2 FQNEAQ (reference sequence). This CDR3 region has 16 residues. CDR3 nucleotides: TGTGCCAGCAGCTTAGCGGGACAGGGAAACTACAATGAGCAGTTCTTC. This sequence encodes CASSLAGQGNYNEQFF. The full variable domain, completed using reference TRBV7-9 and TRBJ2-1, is DTGVSQNPRHKITKRGQNVTFRCDPISEHNRLYWYRQTLGQGPEFLTYFQNEAQLEKSRLLSDRFSAERPKGSFSTLEIQRTEQGDSAMYLCASSLAGQGNYNEQFFGPGTRLTVL.

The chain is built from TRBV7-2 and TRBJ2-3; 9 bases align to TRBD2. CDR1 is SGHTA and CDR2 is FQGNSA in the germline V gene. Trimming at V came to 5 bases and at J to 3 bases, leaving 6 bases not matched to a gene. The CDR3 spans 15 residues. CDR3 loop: CASSQQRGVTDTQYF. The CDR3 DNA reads TGTGCCAGCAGCCAACAGCGGGGGGTTACAGATACGCAGTATTTT.

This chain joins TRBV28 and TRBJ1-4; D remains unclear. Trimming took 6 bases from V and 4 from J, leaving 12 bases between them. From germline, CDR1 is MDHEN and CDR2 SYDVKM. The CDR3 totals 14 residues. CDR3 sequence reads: CASREERLNEKLFF. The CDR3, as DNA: TGTGCCAGCAGGGAGGAGAGACTTAATGAAAAACTGTTTTTT.

The CDR3, as DNA: TGTGCCAGCAGCCAATCCGACAGGGAGCAGTTCTTC. Its translation is CASSQSDREQFF. V usage is TRBV2 and J usage is TRBJ2-1; tentative D call: TRBD1 (6 bases). This CDR3 is built from 12 residues. V was trimmed by 6 bases and J by 10 bases, leaving 13 bases between them. CDR1 is SNHLY and CDR2 is FYNNEI in the germline V gene.

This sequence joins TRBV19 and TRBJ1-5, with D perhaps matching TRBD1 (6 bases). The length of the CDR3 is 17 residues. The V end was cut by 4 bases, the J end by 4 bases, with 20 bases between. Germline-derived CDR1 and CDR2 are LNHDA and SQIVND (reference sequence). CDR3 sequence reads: CASSKLPRGGWNQPQHF. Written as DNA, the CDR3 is TGTGCCAGTAGTAAACTTCCAAGGGGGGGCTGGAATCAGCCCCAGCATTTT.

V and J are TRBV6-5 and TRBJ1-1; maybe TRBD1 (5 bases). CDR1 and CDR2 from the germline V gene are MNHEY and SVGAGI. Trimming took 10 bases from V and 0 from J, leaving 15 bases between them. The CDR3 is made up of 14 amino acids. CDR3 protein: CATQLGLMNTEAFF. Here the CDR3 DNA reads TGTGCCACTCAGCTGGGACTTATGAACACTGAAGCTTTCTTT.

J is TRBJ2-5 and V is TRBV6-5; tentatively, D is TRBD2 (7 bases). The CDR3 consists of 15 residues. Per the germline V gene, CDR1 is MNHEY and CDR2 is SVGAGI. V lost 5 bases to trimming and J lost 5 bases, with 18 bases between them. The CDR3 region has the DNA TGTGCCAGCAGTCCCAGGGGAGGGACGGGCGAGACCCAGTACTTC. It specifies CASSPRGGTGETQYF.

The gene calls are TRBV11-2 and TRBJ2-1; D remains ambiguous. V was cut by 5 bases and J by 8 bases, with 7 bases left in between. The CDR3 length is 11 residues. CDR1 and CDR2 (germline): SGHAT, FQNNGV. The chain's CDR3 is CASSPVHEQFF. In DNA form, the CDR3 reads TGTGCCAGCAGCCCCGTCCATGAGCAGTTCTTC.

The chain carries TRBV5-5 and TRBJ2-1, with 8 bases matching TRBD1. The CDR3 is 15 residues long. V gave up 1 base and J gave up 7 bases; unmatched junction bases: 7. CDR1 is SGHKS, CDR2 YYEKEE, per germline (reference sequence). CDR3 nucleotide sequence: TGTGCCAGCAGCTTGCCCAGGGGGCAGGTAAATGAGCAGTTCTTC. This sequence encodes CASSLPRGQVNEQFF.

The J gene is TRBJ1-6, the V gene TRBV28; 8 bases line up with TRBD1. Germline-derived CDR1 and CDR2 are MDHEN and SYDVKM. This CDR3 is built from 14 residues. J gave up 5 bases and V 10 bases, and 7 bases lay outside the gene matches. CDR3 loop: CATLQGGNNSPLHF. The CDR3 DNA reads TGTGCCACCTTACAGGGGGGAAATAATTCACCCCTCCACTTT.

In nucleotides, the CDR3 is TGTGCCAGCAGTCTACTCCTCGAGGGAGGGTCTAGTGTGGACTACGAGCAGTACTTC. Residues: CASSLLLEGGSSVDYEQYF. V is TRBV28 and J is TRBJ2-7; 7 nucleotides align to TRBD2. V dropped 5 bases and J dropped 3; count of bases not matched to a gene: 22. CDR3 length equals 19 residues. Germline loops: CDR1 MDHEN, CDR2 SYDVKM.

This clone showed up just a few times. The CDR3 DNA is TGTGCCAGCAGTTATCAACAGAACTATGGCTACACCTTC. It is translated as CASSYQQNYGYTF. The chain is built from TRBV6-5 and TRBJ1-2; no firm D call. Looked up from germline, CDR1 is MNHEY and CDR2 is SVGAGI. This CDR3 comprises 13 residues. V was pared by 3 bases and J by 2 bases, with 7 bases between.

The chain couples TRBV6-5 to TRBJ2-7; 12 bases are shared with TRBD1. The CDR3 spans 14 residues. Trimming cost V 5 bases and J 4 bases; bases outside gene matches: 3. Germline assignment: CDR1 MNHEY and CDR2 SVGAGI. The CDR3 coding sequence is TGTGCCAGCAGTCCGGGACAGGGGGCTTACGAGCAGTACTTC. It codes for CASSPGQGAYEQYF.

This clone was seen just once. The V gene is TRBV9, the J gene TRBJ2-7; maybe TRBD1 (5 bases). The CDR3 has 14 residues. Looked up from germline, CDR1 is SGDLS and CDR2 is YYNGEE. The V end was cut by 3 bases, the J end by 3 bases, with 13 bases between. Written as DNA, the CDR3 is TGTGCCAGCAGCGCTCTCCCAGGGAACTACGAGCAGTACTTC. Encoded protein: CASSALPGNYEQYF.

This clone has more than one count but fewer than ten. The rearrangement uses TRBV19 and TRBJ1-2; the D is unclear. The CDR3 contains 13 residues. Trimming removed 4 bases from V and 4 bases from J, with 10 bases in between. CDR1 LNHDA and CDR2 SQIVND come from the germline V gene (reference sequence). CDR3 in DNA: TGTGCCAGTAGTAGCGTCTTGGTCTATGGCTACACCTTC. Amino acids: CASSSVLVYGYTF.

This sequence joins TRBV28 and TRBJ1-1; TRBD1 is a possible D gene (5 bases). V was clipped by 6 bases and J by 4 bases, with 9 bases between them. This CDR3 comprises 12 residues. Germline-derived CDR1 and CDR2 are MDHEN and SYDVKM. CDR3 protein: CASRLGGTEAFF. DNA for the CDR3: TGTGCCAGCAGGTTGGGGGGCACTGAAGCTTTCTTT.

CDR3 loop: CASSLSIPPVYNSPLHF. Written as DNA, the CDR3 is TGTGCCAGCAGCTTATCGATTCCCCCAGTCTATAATTCACCCCTCCACTTT. This chain joins TRBV7-2 and TRBJ1-6, with D unresolved. The V gene's germline CDR1 is SGHTA and CDR2 FQGNSA. This CDR3 contains 17 residues. Trimming cost V 2 bases and J 3 bases, with 14 bases left between them.